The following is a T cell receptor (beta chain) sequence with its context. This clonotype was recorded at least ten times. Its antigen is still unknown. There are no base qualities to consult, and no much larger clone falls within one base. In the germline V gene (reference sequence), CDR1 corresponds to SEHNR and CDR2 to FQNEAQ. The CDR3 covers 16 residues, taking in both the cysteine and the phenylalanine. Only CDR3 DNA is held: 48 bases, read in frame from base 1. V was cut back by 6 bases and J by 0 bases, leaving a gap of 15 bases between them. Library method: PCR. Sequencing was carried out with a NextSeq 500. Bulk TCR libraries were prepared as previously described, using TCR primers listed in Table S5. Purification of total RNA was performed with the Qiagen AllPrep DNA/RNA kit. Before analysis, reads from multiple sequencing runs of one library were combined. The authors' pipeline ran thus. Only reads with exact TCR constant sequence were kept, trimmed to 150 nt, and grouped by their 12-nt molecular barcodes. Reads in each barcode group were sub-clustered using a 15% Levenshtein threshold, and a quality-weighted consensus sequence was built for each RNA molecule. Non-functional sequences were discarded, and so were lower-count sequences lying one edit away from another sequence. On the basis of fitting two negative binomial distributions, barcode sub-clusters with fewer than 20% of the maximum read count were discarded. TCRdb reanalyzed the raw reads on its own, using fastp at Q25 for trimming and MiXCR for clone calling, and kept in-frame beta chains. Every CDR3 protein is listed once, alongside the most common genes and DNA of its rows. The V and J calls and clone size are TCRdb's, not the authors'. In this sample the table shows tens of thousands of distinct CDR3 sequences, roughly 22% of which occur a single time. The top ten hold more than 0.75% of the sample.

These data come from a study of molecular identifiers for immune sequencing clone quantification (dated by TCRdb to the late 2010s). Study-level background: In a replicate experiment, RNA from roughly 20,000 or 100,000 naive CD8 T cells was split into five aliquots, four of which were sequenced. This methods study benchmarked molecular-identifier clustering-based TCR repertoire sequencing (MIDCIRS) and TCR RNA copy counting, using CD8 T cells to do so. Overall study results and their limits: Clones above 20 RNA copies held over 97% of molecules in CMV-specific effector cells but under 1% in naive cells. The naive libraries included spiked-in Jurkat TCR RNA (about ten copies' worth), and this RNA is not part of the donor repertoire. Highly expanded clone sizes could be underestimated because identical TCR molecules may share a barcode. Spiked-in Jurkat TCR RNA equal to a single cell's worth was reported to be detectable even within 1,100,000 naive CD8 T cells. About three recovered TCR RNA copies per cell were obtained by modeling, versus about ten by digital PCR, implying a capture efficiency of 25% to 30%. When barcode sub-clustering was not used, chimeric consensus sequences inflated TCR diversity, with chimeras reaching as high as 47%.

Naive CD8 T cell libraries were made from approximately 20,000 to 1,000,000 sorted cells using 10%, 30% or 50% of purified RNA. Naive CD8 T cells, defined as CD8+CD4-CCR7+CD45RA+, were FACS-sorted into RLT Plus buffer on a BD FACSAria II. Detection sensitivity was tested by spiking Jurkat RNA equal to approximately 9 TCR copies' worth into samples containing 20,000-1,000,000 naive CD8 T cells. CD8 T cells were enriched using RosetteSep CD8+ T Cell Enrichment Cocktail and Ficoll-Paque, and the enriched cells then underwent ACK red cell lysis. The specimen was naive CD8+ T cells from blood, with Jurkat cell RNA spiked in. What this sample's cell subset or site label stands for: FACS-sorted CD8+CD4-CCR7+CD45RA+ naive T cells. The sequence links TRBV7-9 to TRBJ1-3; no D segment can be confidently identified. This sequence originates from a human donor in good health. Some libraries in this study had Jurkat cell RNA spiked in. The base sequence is TGTGCCAGCAGACCGTCGGCCGCCCGCTCTGGAAACACCATATATTTT. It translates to CASRPSAARSGNTIYF.